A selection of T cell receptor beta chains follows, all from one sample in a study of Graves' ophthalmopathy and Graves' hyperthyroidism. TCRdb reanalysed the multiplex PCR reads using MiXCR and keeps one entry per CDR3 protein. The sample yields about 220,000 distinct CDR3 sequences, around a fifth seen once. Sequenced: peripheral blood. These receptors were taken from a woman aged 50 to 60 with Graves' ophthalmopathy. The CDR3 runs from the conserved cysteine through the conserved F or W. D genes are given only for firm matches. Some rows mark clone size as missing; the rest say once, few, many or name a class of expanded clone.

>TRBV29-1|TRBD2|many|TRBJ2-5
CSVLPSGSGETQYF
TGCAGCGTCCTCCCGAGCGGGAGTGGAGAGACCCAGTACTTC
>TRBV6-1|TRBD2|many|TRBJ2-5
CASSGREGLETQYF
TGTGCCAGCAGTGGGCGGGAGGGCCTGGAGACCCAGTACTTC
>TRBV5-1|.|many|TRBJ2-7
CASSLSGAWDEQYF
TGCGCCAGCAGCCTCTCAGGGGCCTGGGACGAGCAGTACTTC
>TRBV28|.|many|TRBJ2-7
CASSDRESYEQYF
TGTGCCAGCAGTGACCGGGAGTCCTACGAGCAGTACTTC
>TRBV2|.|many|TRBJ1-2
CASSESRRTLGYTF
TGTGCCAGCAGTGAATCCAGACGGACTTTAGGCTACACCTTC
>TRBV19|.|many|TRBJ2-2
CASSPSYTGELFF
TGTGCCAGTAGTCCATCTTACACCGGGGAGCTGTTTTTT
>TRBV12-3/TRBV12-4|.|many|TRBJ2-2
CASSKRGSGVNGELFF
TGTGCCAGCAGCAAACGTGGTAGCGGTGTAAACGGGGAGCTGTTTTTT
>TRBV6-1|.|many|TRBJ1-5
CASSEAENQPQHF
TGTGCCAGCAGTGAAGCGGAGAATCAGCCCCAGCATTTT
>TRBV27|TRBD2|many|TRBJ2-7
CASSFSSGTDWEQYF
TGTGCCAGCAGCTTTTCTAGCGGGACTGATTGGGAGCAGTACTTC
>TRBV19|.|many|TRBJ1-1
CASKEGRENTEAFF
TGTGCCAGTAAGGAGGGACGGGAGAACACTGAAGCTTTCTTT
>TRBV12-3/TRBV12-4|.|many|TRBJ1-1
CASSPVGGEAFF
TGTGCCAGCAGCCCTGTAGGGGGTGAAGCTTTCTTT
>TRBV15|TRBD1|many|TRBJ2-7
CATHHRGSYEQYF
TGTGCCACTCACCACAGGGGATCCTACGAGCAGTACTTC
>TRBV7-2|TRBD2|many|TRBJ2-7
CASSRGTSKADEQYF
TGTGCCAGCTCCCGGGGGACTAGCAAGGCCGACGAGCAGTACTTC
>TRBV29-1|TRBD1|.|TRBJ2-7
CSVSPGQGTPEQYF
TGCAGCGTAAGCCCGGGACAGGGCACACCCGAGCAGTACTTC
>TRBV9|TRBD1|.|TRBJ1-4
CASSAPGQGVGANEKLFF
TGTGCCAGCAGCGCACCGGGACAGGGAGTCGGGGCTAATGAAAAACTGTTTTTT
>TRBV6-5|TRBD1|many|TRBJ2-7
CASSYSGTGGYEQYF
TGTGCCAGCAGTTACTCTGGGACAGGGGGGTACGAGCAGTACTTC
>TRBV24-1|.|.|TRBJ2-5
CATSDPAGTLDF
TGTGCCACCAGTGATCCTGCCGGGACTTTGGACTTC
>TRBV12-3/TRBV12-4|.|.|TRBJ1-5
CASRMQGKSQPQHF
TGTGCTAGCAGGATGCAGGGTAAATCCCAGCCCCAGCATTTT
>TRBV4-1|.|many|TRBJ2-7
CASSQEGTGFGEQYF
TGCGCCAGCAGCCAAGAGGGAACAGGGTTTGGAGAGCAGTACTTC
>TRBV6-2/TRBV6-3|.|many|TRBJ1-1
CASSLGPAEAFF
TGTGCCAGCAGCTTGGGACCGGCTGAAGCTTTCTTT
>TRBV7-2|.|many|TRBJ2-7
CASSLIGTQNYEQYF
TGTGCCAGCAGCTTAATCGGGACCCAGAACTACGAGCAGTACTTC
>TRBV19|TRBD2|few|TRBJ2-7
CASSSGRASEQYF
TGTGCCAGTTCTAGCGGGAGGGCGAGCGAGCAGTACTTC
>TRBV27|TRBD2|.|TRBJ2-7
CASSTRGGSYEQYF
TGTGCCAGCAGTACGAGGGGCGGGAGTTACGAGCAGTACTTC
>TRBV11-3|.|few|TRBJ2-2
CASSHKEVGELFF
TGTGCCAGCAGCCATAAGGAGGTGGGGGAGCTGTTTTTT
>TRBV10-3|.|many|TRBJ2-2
CAISGEGPEVELFF
TGTGCCATCAGTGGAGAAGGGCCAGAAGTGGAGCTGTTTTTT
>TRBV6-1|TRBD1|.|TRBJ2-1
CASSRDRGCYNEQFF
TGTGCCAGCAGTCGGGACAGGGGGTGCTACAATGAGCAGTTCTTC
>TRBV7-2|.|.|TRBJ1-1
CASSKTGQNTEAFF
TGTGCCAGCAGCAAGACAGGACAGAACACTGAAGCTTTCTTT
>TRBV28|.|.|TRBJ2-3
CASTGTPHTDTQYF
TGTGCCAGCACCGGGACACCCCACACAGATACGCAGTATTTT
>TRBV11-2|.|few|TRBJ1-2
CASSSLTGRLDGYTF
TGTGCCAGCAGCTCCCTTACAGGGCGCCTCGATGGCTACACCTTC
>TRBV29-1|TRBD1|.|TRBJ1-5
CSVASDGTGVAQLF
TGCAGCGTTGCGTCTGATGGGACAGGTGTCGCCCAGCTTTTT
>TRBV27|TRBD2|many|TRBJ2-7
CASSTGAGGIGEQYF
TGTGCCAGCAGCACAGGGGCGGGAGGGATAGGCGAGCAGTACTTC
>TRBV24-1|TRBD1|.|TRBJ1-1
CATSDRQGLEAFF
TGTGCCACCAGTGATAGACAGGGTCTCGAAGCTTTCTTT
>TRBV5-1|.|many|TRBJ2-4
CASSLEGLDIQYF
TGCGCCAGCAGCTTGGAGGGGTTGGACATTCAGTACTTC
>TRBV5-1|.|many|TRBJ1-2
CASSSDIYGYTF
TGCGCCAGCAGCTCCGACATCTATGGCTACACCTTC
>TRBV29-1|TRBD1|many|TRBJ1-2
CSVEDRVNGYTF
TGCAGCGTGGAGGACAGGGTAAATGGCTACACCTTC
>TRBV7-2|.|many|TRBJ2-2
CASSHTTGELFF
TGTGCCAGCAGCCATACCACCGGGGAGCTGTTTTTT
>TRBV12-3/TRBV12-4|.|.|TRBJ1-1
CASSFAPGSEAFF
TGTGCCAGCAGTTTCGCTCCAGGCTCTGAAGCTTTCTTT
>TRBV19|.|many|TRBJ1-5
CASRIGSNQPQHF
TGTGCCAGTAGGATAGGGAGCAATCAGCCCCAGCATTTT
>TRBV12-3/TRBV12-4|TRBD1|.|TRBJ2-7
CASSGQGYYEQYF
TGTGCCAGCTCAGGACAGGGGTACTACGAGCAGTACTTC
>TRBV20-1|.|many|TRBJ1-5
CSAVSRFGNQPQHF
TGCAGTGCTGTATCCCGTTTTGGCAATCAGCCCCAGCATTTT
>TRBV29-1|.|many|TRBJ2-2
CSVESPFNTGELFF
TGCAGCGTTGAATCTCCTTTTAACACCGGGGAGCTGTTTTTT
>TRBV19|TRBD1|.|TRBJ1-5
CASSPTHMTGGYQPQHF
TGTGCCAGTAGTCCAACCCATATGACAGGGGGCTATCAGCCCCAGCATTTT
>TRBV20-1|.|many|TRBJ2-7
CSANVREQYF
TGCAGTGCCAACGTGAGGGAGCAGTACTTC
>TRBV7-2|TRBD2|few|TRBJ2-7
CASSSSSGVYEQYF
TGTGCCAGCAGCTCCTCGAGCGGGGTGTACGAGCAGTACTTC
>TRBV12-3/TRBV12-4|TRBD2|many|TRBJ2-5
CASSSLAGVRETQYF
TGTGCCAGCAGTTCCCTAGCGGGAGTTAGGGAGACCCAGTACTTC
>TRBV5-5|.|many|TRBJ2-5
CASSFGDGGTGKTQYF
TGTGCCAGCAGCTTTGGGGATGGCGGGACGGGAAAGACCCAGTACTTC
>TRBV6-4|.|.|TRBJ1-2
CASSDSGGRYGYTF
TGTGCCAGCAGTGACTCGGGCGGCCGATATGGCTACACCTTC
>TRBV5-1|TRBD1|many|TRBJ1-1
CASSRDRAGITEAFF
TGCGCCAGCAGCCGGGACAGGGCTGGGATCACTGAAGCTTTCTTT
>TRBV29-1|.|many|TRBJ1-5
CSVADSDSNQPQHF
TGCAGCGTGGCTGACAGTGATAGCAATCAGCCCCAGCATTTT
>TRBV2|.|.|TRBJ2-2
CASSKKLGELFF
TGTGCCAGCAGTAAGAAGTTGGGGGAGCTGTTTTTT
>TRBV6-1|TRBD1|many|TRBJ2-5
CASSLTGEETQYF
TGTGCCAGCAGTCTGACAGGGGAAGAGACCCAGTACTTC
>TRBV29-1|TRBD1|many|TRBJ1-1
CSVYTGQKNTEAFF
TGCAGCGTTTATACGGGACAGAAGAACACTGAAGCTTTCTTT
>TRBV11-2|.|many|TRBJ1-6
CASSLGTPISPLHF
TGTGCCAGCAGCTTAGGGACACCGATCTCACCCCTCCACTTT
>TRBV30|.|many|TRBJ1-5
CAWSRDSNQPQHF
TGTGCCTGGAGTAGGGACAGCAATCAGCCCCAGCATTTT
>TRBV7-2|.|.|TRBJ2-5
CASSPRRQEETQYF
TGTGCCAGCAGCCCGCGGAGACAGGAAGAGACCCAGTACTTC
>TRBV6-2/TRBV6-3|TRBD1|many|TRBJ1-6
CASSYWDRDFSPLHF
TGTGCCAGCAGTTACTGGGACAGGGATTTCTCACCCCTCCACTTT
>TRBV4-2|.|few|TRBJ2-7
CASSQDPGATGYEQYF
TGTGCCAGCAGCCAAGATCCAGGGGCCACTGGCTACGAGCAGTACTTC
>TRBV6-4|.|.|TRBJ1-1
CASRYLQNTEAFF
TGTGCCAGCAGATACCTTCAGAACACTGAAGCTTTCTTT